The 30 T cell receptor beta chains below come from one sample, sequenced in a study of cytomegalovirus exposure and HLA in healthy donors listed by TCRdb under 2017. The method was the immunoSEQ multiplex PCR assay. A mixture of 60 forward primers for TCR Vbeta segments and 13 reverse primers for TCR Jbeta segments was used in the multiplex PCR. Here the immuneACCESS table is served through TCRdb, limited to in-frame sequences with V and J called. Missing clones are a known gap in these copies; in checked studies unresolved V genes cover under half, and the rest lacks a known reason. This sample comprises 200,000 to 250,000 clones, around 82% of them detected only once. The ten largest clones take up roughly 3% of the sample. Specimen: PBMCs. The receptors here all came from a woman aged 25 to 45 in good health and CMV-seronegative.

V and J are TRBV21-1 and TRBJ2-1; the table names TRBD2, a call not compared with the DNA. TRBV21-1 is annotated as a pseudogene. There are 13 residues in the CDR3. The CDR3 is CASSWGGRNEQFF. The CDR3 DNA sequence: TGTGCCAGCAGCTGGGGGGGCCGGAATGAGCAGTTCTTC.

The chain has TRBV7-6 and TRBJ2-3; TRBD1 might be the D (6 bases). V was trimmed by 4 bases and J by 5 bases, leaving 7 bases between them. This CDR3 is 12 amino acids long. Per germline, CDR1 SGHVS and CDR2 FNYEAQ. The CDR3 DNA follows: TGTGCCAGCAGCTCAGGGGTAGATACGCAGTATTTT. Protein sequence: CASSSGVDTQYF.

The V gene is TRBV30, the J gene TRBJ1-2; D is unresolved. Germline CDR1 GTSNPN, CDR2 SVGIG (reference sequence). CDR3 size: 13 residues. Deletions cut 5 bases from V and 5 bases from J, with 15 bases between. The CDR3 loop reads CAWDPLGGYGYTF. CDR3 bases: TGTGCCTGGGACCCCCTGGGAGGGTATGGCTACACCTTC.

This chain connects TRBV6-1 to TRBJ2-5; D might be TRBD2 (5 bases). Germline V CDR1 and CDR2: MNHNS, SASEGT. This CDR3 is built from 15 residues. The V end lost 4 bases, the J end lost 4 bases, and 16 bases lay between the germline ends. The CDR3 here is CASSAVVSRGETQYF. The CDR3 DNA sequence: TGTGCCAGCAGTGCGGTAGTCTCCCGGGGAGAGACCCAGTACTTC.

The chain links TRBV2 to TRBJ2-7, with 7 nucleotides matching TRBD1. This CDR3 contains 13 residues. V was clipped by 8 bases and J by 6 bases; unmatched bases: 10. The germline V gene encodes CDR1 SNHLY and CDR2 FYNNEI. The CDR3 protein is CASGYAAGGEQYF. CDR3 nucleotide sequence: TGTGCCAGCGGATATGCGGCAGGGGGCGAGCAGTACTTC.

The gene calls are TRBV28 and TRBJ1-5; a weak D match, TRBD1 (6 bases). Trimming removed 5 bases at V and 0 bases at J, with 17 bases between. Germline V CDR1 and CDR2: MDHEN, SYDVKM. CDR3 length: 17 amino acids. CDR3 loop: CASSGGSGADSNQPQHF. As DNA, the CDR3 is TGTGCCAGCAGTGGAGGTTCAGGGGCCGATAGCAATCAGCCCCAGCATTTT.

V and J are TRBV19 and TRBJ2-4; 8 nucleotides line up with TRBD1. Germline V gives CDR1 LNHDA, CDR2 SQIVND (reference sequence). Losses at the gene ends were 5 bases for V and 9 bases for J; bases not matched to a gene: 12. CDR3 length: 15 residues. The CDR3 nucleotides are TGTGCCAGTAGTCTCCCACCCGGGACAGGTGGCATTCAGTACTTC. It is translated as CASSLPPGTGGIQYF.

V is TRBV4-1 and J is TRBJ2-2; the D gene is possibly TRBD2 (5 bases). V dropped 4 bases and J dropped 6 bases, with 18 bases sitting between them. Germline CDR1 is MGHRA and CDR2 is YSYEKL. This CDR3 has 16 residues. The CDR3 DNA follows: TGCGCCAGCAGCCCTAACTGGACTCCCAGAGCCGGGGAGCTGTTTTTT. Its protein is CASSPNWTPRAGELFF.

V usage is TRBV7-9 and J usage is TRBJ2-1, with a weak D call TRBD1 (8 bases). Germline lookup yields CDR1 SEHNR and CDR2 FQNEAQ (reference sequence). V lost 4 bases to trimming and J lost 6 bases, with 10 bases between them. This CDR3 has 13 amino acids. As DNA, the CDR3 is TGTGCCAGCAGCTACAGGGGGGGCAATGAGCAGTTCTTC. It encodes CASSYRGGNEQFF.

This rearrangement joins TRBV28 to TRBJ1-5; the D gene is possibly TRBD1 (5 bases). Between the trimmed V and J ends, which lost 6 bases and 4 bases, there was a span of 13 bases. Germline CDR1 is MDHEN and CDR2 is SYDVKM. This CDR3 region has 14 residues. The CDR3 loop reads CASSYRTGNQPQHF. The CDR3 DNA reads TGTGCCAGCAGCTATCGAACAGGAAATCAGCCCCAGCATTTT.

The table lists this clone with a few counts. This chain joins TRBV4-1 and TRBJ2-1; 8 bases map to TRBD2. Germline V gene lookup returns CDR1 MGHRA and CDR2 YSYEKL. J gave up 0 bases and V 1 base, and 2 bases lay outside the gene matches. The CDR3 covers 16 residues. CDR3 coding DNA: TGCGCCAGCAGCCAAGCGGGGGGGCTCTCCTACAATGAGCAGTTCTTC. Translation gives CASSQAGGLSYNEQFF.

This clone has only a few counts. The chain carries TRBV29-1 and TRBJ2-2; D is possibly TRBD1 (5 bases). There are 14 residues in the CDR3. Germline CDR1 reads SQVTM; CDR2 reads ANQGSEA. Deletions cut 4 bases from V and 3 bases from J, with 12 bases between. The CDR3: CSVGQGIDTGELFF. CDR3 DNA sequence: TGCAGCGTTGGCCAGGGTATCGACACCGGGGAGCTGTTTTTT.

This chain uses TRBV7-2 with TRBJ2-1; 10 bases line up with TRBD2. Germline V gives CDR1 SGHTA, CDR2 FQGNSA. This CDR3 region has 17 residues. V trimming: 2 bases; J trimming: 2 bases; junction bases outside the gene matches: 6. Written as DNA, the CDR3 is TGTGCCAGCAGCTTACGGCTAGCGGGGGAAGCCTACAATGAGCAGTTCTTC. Amino acid sequence: CASSLRLAGEAYNEQFF.

The V gene is TRBV12-5, the J gene TRBJ2-7; 9 nucleotides agree with TRBD2. From germline, CDR1 is LGHNT and CDR2 FRNRAP. V trimming: 1 base; J trimming: 3 bases; junction bases outside the gene matches: 4. The CDR3 is 15 residues long. The CDR3 DNA sequence: TGTGCTAGTGGTTTGGGGTTAGCGGGGGTCTACGAGCAGTACTTC. Its protein product is CASGLGLAGVYEQYF.

This chain uses TRBV4-2 with TRBJ2-5, with a possible D match to TRBD2 (5 bases). The CDR3 length is 16 residues. Germline CDR1 LGHNA, CDR2 YNFKEQ. Trimming left V 5 bases short and J 14 bases short, with 30 bases between. DNA of the CDR3: TGTGCCAGCAGCTTTAGCCCACTAGTCCTCTCCTACGAGCATTACTTC. Protein product: CASSFSPLVLSYEHYF.

With respect to this clone: Other nucleotide sequences from this sample produce the same CDR3. The V gene is TRBV30, the J gene TRBJ1-6, with D possibly matching TRBD1 (5 bases). The V gene lost 2 bases and the J gene lost 6 bases, with 11 bases spanning the gap. The CDR3 spans 14 residues. From germline, CDR1 is GTSNPN and CDR2 SVGIG (reference sequence). CDR3 DNA: TGTGCCTGGAGTTTAACAGGTGGTAATTCACCCCTCCACTTT. This codes for CAWSLTGGNSPLHF.

The DNA for the CDR3 is TGTGCCACCAGCAGAGACCGACAGGGCCGAGAGACCCAGTACTTC. Encoded protein: CATSRDRQGRETQYF. This sequence joins TRBV15 and TRBJ2-5; TRBD1 agrees at 7 bases. The CDR3 has 15 amino acids. Germline CDR1 LNHNV, CDR2 YYDKDF (reference sequence). The V and J ends lost 0 bases and 4 bases, in that order; junction bases with no gene match: 5. The whole variable domain, filled in from reference TRBV15 and TRBJ2-5, reads DAMVIQNPRYQVTQFGKPVTLSCSQTLNHNVMYWYQQKSSQAPKLLFHYYDKDFNNEADTPDNFQSRRPNTSFCFLDIRSPGLGDTAMYLCATSRDRQGRETQYFGPGTRLLVL.

The rearrangement links TRBV5-4 to TRBJ1-1; D is uncertain. Germline V gene sequence: CDR1 SGHNT, CDR2 YYREEE (reference sequence). Trimming cost V 0 bases and J 0 bases, with 9 bases left between them. The CDR3 runs to 15 residues. CDR3 in DNA: TGTGCCAGCAGCTTGGACCCGGGGATGAACACTGAAGCTTTCTTT. Residues: CASSLDPGMNTEAFF.

The chain has TRBV5-1 and TRBJ1-5; 10 nucleotides agree with TRBD1. The CDR3 runs to 15 residues. From germline, CDR1 is SGHRS and CDR2 YFSETQ. V shed 0 bases, J shed 4 bases, and the junction held 1 base outside the gene matches. The CDR3 DNA follows: TGCGCCAGCAGCTTGGGGGACAGGGGTAATCAGCCCCAGCATTTT. This translates into CASSLGDRGNQPQHF.

The V and J genes are TRBV13 and TRBJ2-6, with 9 bases identical to TRBD1. Germline V gene data show CDR1 as PRHDT and CDR2 as FYEKMQ (reference sequence). V shed 5 bases and J 4 bases; nucleotides not matched to a gene: 6. The CDR3 totals 16 residues. Here the CDR3 DNA reads TGTGCCAGCAGCATCGGGACAGGGCTCGGGGCCAACGTCCTGACTTTC. The encoded protein is CASSIGTGLGANVLTF.

CDR3: CAISFTGGTYEQYF. As DNA, the CDR3 is TGTGCCATCAGTTTTACGGGAGGCACCTACGAGCAGTACTTC. This sequence joins TRBV10-3 and TRBJ2-7, with 7 bases identical to TRBD2. Germline CDR1 ENHRY, CDR2 SYGVKD. After removal of 5 bases from V and 2 bases from J, the junction contained 6 bases not matched to a gene. There are 14 residues in the CDR3.

The rearrangement uses TRBV18 and TRBJ1-2; tentatively, D is TRBD1 (6 bases). Germline V gene sequence: CDR1 KGHSH, CDR2 LQKENI. V was trimmed by 3 bases and J by 2 bases, leaving 16 bases between them. The CDR3 spans 16 residues. In nucleotides, the CDR3 is TGTGCCAGCTCACCTGACCTGAAAACAGGGAACTATGGCTACACCTTC. Protein: CASSPDLKTGNYGYTF.

This clone was found a few times. This chain links TRBV9 with TRBJ2-7; 8 bases align to TRBD2. Germline CDR1 reads SGDLS; CDR2 reads YYNGEE. V gave up 4 bases and J gave up 3 bases; unmatched junction bases: 12. The length of the CDR3 is 16 residues. The CDR3: CASSPGVAGRFYEQYF. The CDR3 coding sequence is TGTGCCAGCAGCCCCGGGGTAGCGGGGAGGTTCTACGAGCAGTACTTC.

The chain is built from TRBV18 and TRBJ1-3; TRBD1 might be the D (5 bases). This CDR3 contains 16 residues. The germline V gene encodes CDR1 KGHSH and CDR2 LQKENI. Trimming took off 8 bases at V and 0 bases at J, with 17 bases between the two ends. CDR3 loop: CASHPHTGGSGNTIYF. Here the CDR3 DNA reads TGTGCCAGCCACCCCCACACCGGGGGCTCTGGAAACACCATATATTTT.

CDR3 loop: CASSQGRTNYGYTF. Here the CDR3 DNA reads TGCGCCAGCAGCCAAGGCAGAACTAACTATGGCTACACCTTC. The chain combines TRBV4-1 with TRBJ1-2; D gene unclear. V was pared by 1 base and J by 0 bases, with 6 bases between. Germline assignment: CDR1 MGHRA and CDR2 YSYEKL. The CDR3 is 14 residues long.

This clone came up once. J is TRBJ2-1 and V is TRBV7-9; maybe TRBD2 (6 bases). Trimming stripped 2 bases from V and 4 bases from J, with 21 bases between. CDR3 size: 18 residues. Germline V gene sequence: CDR1 SEHNR, CDR2 FQNEAQ (reference sequence). For the CDR3, the DNA is TGTGCCAGCAGCTTATTGAGCGGGCGGGAAATACGTTACAATGAGCAGTTCTTC. This translates into CASSLLSGREIRYNEQFF.

The rearrangement joins TRBV5-1 to TRBJ2-1, with 10 bases fitting TRBD2. The CDR3 covers 15 residues. CDR1 and CDR2 from the germline V gene are SGHRS and YFSETQ. V lost 7 bases, J lost 5 bases, and 9 bases stayed unmatched. CDR3 residues: CASYVAGGYDNEQFF. DNA of the CDR3: TGCGCCAGCTACGTAGCGGGGGGCTATGACAATGAGCAGTTCTTC.

This chain links TRBV20-1 with TRBJ1-2, with D unresolved. Trimming left V 3 bases short and J 7 bases short, with 9 bases between. Germline CDR1 is DFQATT and CDR2 is SNEGSKA (reference sequence). The CDR3 length is 11 residues. CDR3 sequence reads: CSASQSFGYTF. The CDR3 DNA sequence: TGCAGTGCTAGTCAAAGCTTTGGCTACACCTTC.

The CDR3 region has the DNA TGTGCCAGCAGTTTAGGGAGGGCCGAAAAACTGTTTTTT. Translation: CASSLGRAEKLFF. V gene TRBV27 combines with J gene TRBJ1-4; D is unresolved. CDR1 and CDR2 (germline): MNHEY, SMNVEV (reference sequence). The CDR3 extends over 13 amino acids. Trimming shortened V by 2 bases and J by 8 bases, and 9 bases separated the two germline ends. The complete variable domain, with remaining parts taken from reference TRBV27 and TRBJ1-4, reads EAQVTQNPRYLITVTGKKLTVTCSQNMNHEYMSWYRQDPGLGLRQIYYSMNVEVTDKGDVPEGYKVSRKEKRNFPLILESPSPNQTSLYFCASSLGRAEKLFFGSGTQLSVL.

This chain connects TRBV10-2 to TRBJ2-3; a possible D gene is TRBD2 (7 bases). The CDR3 length is 13 residues. The germline CDR1 and CDR2 sequences are WSHSY and SAAADI. V was trimmed by 8 bases and J by 6 bases, leaving 15 bases between them. The DNA for the CDR3 is TGCGCCAGCGCTGGGGGGGCCAGGGATACGCAGTATTTT. Translating gives CASAGGARDTQYF.